What follows is one T cell receptor beta chain and its context. The junction departs from germline at one end; a sequencing error may be responsible. Sample-barcoded 5' priming and a J-beta primer mix drove a second PCR of roughly 6 to 12 cycles. A template-switch adaptor with 12 random nucleotides tagged each cDNA molecule. TCRdb reanalysed the 5' RACE reads using MiXCR and keeps one entry per CDR3 protein. This sample has fewer than 2 million distinct CDR3 sequences, with around 42% found just once. The sample belongs to a study of blood T cells in healthy people across ages. Germline V gene sequence: CDR1 LNHDA, CDR2 SQIVND (reference sequence). The CDR3 spans 14 residues.

The receptor was isolated from a human donor in good health. This rearrangement joins TRBV19 to TRBJ1-5; D ambiguous. Sequenced material: blood. The CDR3 bases are TGCGCCAGCGCCACCCGGGATAGCAATCAGCCCCAGCATTTT. Protein product: CASATRDSNQPQHF.